Following are 23 T cell receptor beta chains from one sample sequenced in a study of blood T cell repertoires in COVID-19. Here immunoSEQ multiplex PCR was the method, and the copy in TCRdb shows in-frame clones only, minus some. The sample lists fewer than 200,000 clones; 80% to 90% were seen once. Sequenced sample: peripheral blood. The receptors derive from an elderly woman with acute or convalescent COVID-19.

The chain recombines TRBV25-1 with TRBJ2-7; D unclear. V shed 3 bases and J shed 4 bases, with 13 bases lying between them. CDR3 length equals 14 residues. The germline V gene encodes CDR1 MGHDK and CDR2 SYGVNS. The CDR3 protein is CASSDSTSAYEQYF. The CDR3 DNA reads TGTGCCAGCAGTGACTCGACTTCCGCATACGAGCAGTACTTC.

The V gene is TRBV10-3, the J gene TRBJ2-7, with 10 nucleotides matching TRBD1. Germline CDR1 and CDR2: ENHRY and SYGVKD. Trimming took 2 bases from V and 6 from J; bases not matched to a gene: 1. This CDR3 has 13 amino acids. This CDR3 reads CAISEGQGVEQYF. Here the CDR3 DNA reads TGTGCCATCAGTGAGGGACAGGGGGTCGAGCAGTACTTC.

V is TRBV28 and J is TRBJ1-4; D uncertain. The CDR3 contains 14 residues. Trimming left V 5 bases short and J 5 bases short, with 12 bases between. CDR1 is MDHEN, CDR2 SYDVKM, per germline. CDR3 sequence: CASSGPVRNEKLFF. Written as DNA, the CDR3 is TGTGCCAGCAGTGGGCCGGTGAGAAATGAAAAACTGTTTTTT.

This clone appeared a single time. J is TRBJ2-5 and V is TRBV6-5; no clear D gene. The length of the CDR3 is 13 residues. CDR1 is MNHEY, CDR2 SVGAGI, per germline. V dropped 3 bases and J dropped 3 bases, with 8 bases sitting between them. In DNA, the CDR3 is TGTGCCAGCAGTTATTCCCGGGAAGAGACCCAGTACTTC. It is translated as CASSYSREETQYF.

J is TRBJ1-6 and V is TRBV3-1 (or the pseudogene TRBV3-2); D gene ambiguous. This CDR3 is built from 16 residues. CDR1 is LGHDT and CDR2 is YNNKEL in the germline V gene (reference sequence). Trimming removed 2 bases at V and 8 bases at J, with 16 bases between. The CDR3 sequence: CASSQTVIGLDSPLHF. The CDR3 DNA is TGTGCCAGCAGCCAAACAGTGATTGGCCTCGATTCACCCCTCCACTTT.

V usage is TRBV7-2 and J usage is TRBJ1-6; no definite D call. In germline, CDR1 is SGHTA, CDR2 FQGNSA. The CDR3 covers 15 residues. Trimming took 1 base from V and 7 from J, leaving 11 bases between them. The CDR3 loop reads CASSLGGVGNSPLHF. The DNA for the CDR3 is TGTGCCAGCAGCTTAGGCGGGGTGGGAAATTCACCCCTCCACTTT.

The chain combines TRBV11-3 with TRBJ2-2, with 9 bases fitting TRBD2. The length of the CDR3 is 15 residues. The germline CDR1 and CDR2 sequences are SGHNT and YENEEA. V was clipped by 5 bases and J by 5 bases; unmatched bases: 6. The DNA for the CDR3 is TGTGCCAGCAGCATTAGCGGGAGCAATACCGGGGAGCTGTTTTTT. Translation: CASSISGSNTGELFF.

J is TRBJ2-3 and V is TRBV2; 9 nucleotides agree with TRBD1. Germline V lookup: CDR1 SNHLY, CDR2 FYNNEI. The CDR3 is made up of 16 amino acids. V lost 6 bases to trimming and J lost 4 bases; unmatched junction nucleotides: 11. CDR3 in amino acids: CASRERDRELADTQYF. The CDR3 region has the DNA TGTGCCAGCAGAGAACGGGACAGGGAATTGGCAGATACGCAGTATTTT.

J is TRBJ2-6 and V is TRBV30, with no clear D. Per the germline V gene, CDR1 is GTSNPN and CDR2 is SVGIG (reference sequence). CDR3 length: 14 amino acids. Trimming pared 2 bases from V and 0 bases from J, leaving 5 bases between. The CDR3 loop is CAWSTISGANVLTF. The CDR3 nucleotides read TGTGCCTGGAGTACAATCTCTGGGGCCAACGTCCTGACTTTC. Full variable domain (remainder filled in from reference TRBV30 and TRBJ2-6): SQTIHQWPATLVQPVGSPLSLECTVEGTSNPNLYWYRQAAGRGLQLLFYSVGIGQISSEVPQNLSASRPQDRQFILSSKKLLLSDSGFYLCAWSTISGANVLTFGAGSRLTVL.

On this clone: The identical CDR3 is also encoded by other nucleotide sequences in the sample. The CDR3 coding sequence is TGTGCCACCAGCAGGCGTAACACTGAAGCTTTCTTT. It yields the protein CATSRRNTEAFF. The chain carries TRBV15 and TRBJ1-1; D remains unclear. From germline, CDR1 is LNHNV and CDR2 YYDKDF (reference sequence). This CDR3 contains 12 residues. V was cut by 3 bases and J by 2 bases, with 4 bases left in between.

V and J are TRBV28 and TRBJ2-2; 11 bases are shared with TRBD2. V shed 2 bases and J 2 bases; nucleotides not matched to a gene: 4. Germline V gene lookup returns CDR1 MDHEN and CDR2 SYDVKM. This CDR3 has 17 residues. The CDR3 bases are TGTGCCAGCAGTTTAGTACTAGCGGGGGTTAACACCGGGGAGCTGTTTTTT. Its translation: CASSLVLAGVNTGELFF.

The chain has TRBV2 and TRBJ1-1; TRBD1 aligns across 8 bases. CDR3 size: 15 residues. V trimming: 4 bases; J trimming: 5 bases; junction bases outside the gene matches: 9. Germline CDR1 reads SNHLY; CDR2 reads FYNNEI. This chain's CDR3 is CASSGRTGKGTEAFF. The DNA of the CDR3 is TGTGCCAGCAGTGGAAGGACAGGGAAGGGAACTGAAGCTTTCTTT.

The V gene is TRBV7-2, the J gene TRBJ1-2, with D maybe TRBD1 (6 bases). CDR1 and CDR2 from the germline V gene are SGHTA and FQGNSA. The CDR3 runs 18 residues. Trimming took 1 base from V and 1 from J, leaving 19 bases between them. The CDR3 spells CASSLGGGGAAFNYGYTF. In DNA, the CDR3 is TGTGCCAGCAGCTTAGGGGGCGGGGGGGCCGCCTTTAACTATGGCTACACCTTC.

The rearrangement joins TRBV10-1 to TRBJ2-7, with TRBD2 matching 8 bases. Losses at the gene ends were 6 bases for V and 5 bases for J; bases not matched to a gene: 6. This CDR3 is 13 amino acids long. CDR1 and CDR2 from the germline V gene are WNHNN and SYGVQD (reference sequence). CDR3 sequence (DNA): TGCGCCAGCAGCTTAAGCGGGAGCCACGAGCAGTACTTC. Translated, it gives CASSLSGSHEQYF.

CDR3 sequence: CASSSSPGASSGNTIYF. CDR3 coding DNA: TGTGCCAGCAGCTCCAGCCCAGGGGCCAGCTCTGGAAACACCATATATTTT. V usage is TRBV11-2 and J usage is TRBJ1-3, with a possible D match to TRBD1 (6 bases). This CDR3 has 17 amino acids. V was clipped by 4 bases and J by 0 bases, with 16 bases between them. CDR1 SGHAT and CDR2 FQNNGV come from the germline V gene.

This clone has only one observation. This sequence joins TRBV9 and TRBJ1-6; unclear D gene. Trimming stripped 0 bases from V and 6 bases from J, with 13 bases between. Germline CDR1 SGDLS, CDR2 YYNGEE. The CDR3 consists of 16 residues. In DNA, the CDR3 is TGTGCCAGCAGCGTAGGGCAGGTACCATCTAATTCACCCCTCCACTTT. Translated: CASSVGQVPSNSPLHF.

This chain links TRBV4-2 with TRBJ2-3; TRBD2 agrees at 11 bases. The CDR3 loop spans 15 amino acids. Per germline, CDR1 LGHNA and CDR2 YNFKEQ. J gave up 4 bases and V 4 bases, and 4 bases lay outside the gene matches. The CDR3 reads CASSPLAGEADTQYF. In DNA form, the CDR3 reads TGTGCCAGCAGCCCACTAGCGGGGGAAGCAGATACGCAGTATTTT.

The rearrangement links TRBV6-2 or TRBV6-3 to TRBJ2-5; 8 nucleotides agree with TRBD2. The CDR3 is 18 residues long. J gave up 4 bases and V 5 bases, and 18 bases lay outside the gene matches. Germline V gene lookup returns CDR1 MNHEY and CDR2 SVGEGT. CDR3 in DNA: TGTGCCAGCAGTCTACCCATCACTAGCGGAGAGGCCAGAGAGACCCAGTACTTC. Encoded protein: CASSLPITSGEARETQYF.

The rearrangement joins TRBV6-1 to TRBJ2-7; TRBD1 might be the D (5 bases). V lost 3 bases to trimming and J lost 9 bases, with 9 bases between them. The germline V gene has CDR1 MNHNS and CDR2 SASEGT. The CDR3 is 11 residues long. The CDR3 loop is CASSELQAQYF. The CDR3 DNA follows: TGTGCCAGCAGTGAGTTACAGGCGCAGTACTTC.

The chain employs TRBV5-5 and TRBJ1-1; the D is unclear. This CDR3 has 13 residues. V lost 3 bases and J 5 bases, leaving 11 bases between the germline ends. Germline values: CDR1 SGHKS, CDR2 YYEKEE (reference sequence). The CDR3 protein is CASSYRSGTEAFF. The CDR3 nucleotides read TGTGCCAGCAGCTATAGGTCGGGGACTGAAGCTTTCTTT.

The genes are TRBV9 and TRBJ2-7; D call uncertain. Germline-derived CDR1 and CDR2 are SGDLS and YYNGEE. This CDR3 spans 14 amino acids. Between the trimmed V and J ends, which lost 0 bases and 0 bases, there was a span of 7 bases. The CDR3 region is CASSVGVTSYEQYF. For the CDR3, the DNA is TGTGCCAGCAGCGTAGGAGTTACCTCCTACGAGCAGTACTTC.

The rearrangement uses TRBV5-4 and TRBJ2-1; 11 bases map to TRBD1. The CDR3 has 16 residues. V was pared by 0 bases and J by 3 bases, with 2 bases of the junction left unmatched. The germline V gene has CDR1 SGHNT and CDR2 YYREEE (reference sequence). CDR3 sequence reads: CASSLVGTGGYNEQFF. In DNA, the CDR3 is TGTGCCAGCAGCTTGGTCGGGACAGGGGGCTACAATGAGCAGTTCTTC.

The rearrangement uses TRBV28 and TRBJ2-5; the D gene is possibly TRBD1 (6 bases). The germline gives CDR1 MDHEN, CDR2 SYDVKM. V lost 5 bases and J lost 0, with 16 bases in between. CDR3 length: 16 residues. DNA of the CDR3: TGTGCCAGCAGTCTCTCTCAGGGGCAAAACCAAGAGACCCAGTACTTC. This gives the protein CASSLSQGQNQETQYF.